The 32 T cell receptor beta chains given below trace back to one sample, sequenced in a study of radiation and T cells in renal cell carcinoma. TCRdb's table, derived via immunoSEQ multiplex PCR, lists solely in-frame clones and lacks some. In the table there are about 83,000 clones, around four fifths of which are singletons. Time point reported: blood 4 weeks post-SBRT, at nephrectomy. Treatment here: 15 Gy SBRT to primary tumor, nephrectomy 4 weeks later. Sequencing was performed on blood, taken from a patient whose treatment included radiotherapy and nephrectomy. The source is a woman aged 55-69 years with renal cell carcinoma.

This rearrangement joins TRBV5-5 to TRBJ1-2; 10 bases are shared with TRBD1. J lost 0 bases, V lost 4 bases, and 9 bases had no gene match. Germline loops: CDR1 SGHKS, CDR2 YYEKEE (reference sequence). The CDR3 runs to 17 residues. CDR3 sequence reads: CASSRSGQGPSNYGYTF. CDR3 coding DNA: TGTGCCAGCAGCCGATCGGGACAGGGGCCGTCTAACTATGGCTACACCTTC. Full variable domain (rest looked up from reference TRBV5-5 and TRBJ1-2): DAGVTQSPTHLIKTRGQQVTLRCSPISGHKSVSWYQQVLGQGPQFIFQYYEKEERGRGNFPDRFSARQFPNYSSELNVNALLLGDSALYLCASSRSGQGPSNYGYTFGSGTRLTVV.

The chain joins TRBV27 to TRBJ2-7; no clear D. CDR1 is MNHEY and CDR2 is SMNVEV in the germline V gene (reference sequence). The CDR3 spans 13 residues. The ends were cut back, 4 bases at V and 3 bases at J, with 10 bases in the middle. The CDR3 loop is CASSSPPFYEQYF. CDR3 nucleotides: TGTGCCAGCAGTTCCCCCCCTTTCTACGAGCAGTACTTC.

The rearrangement uses TRBV7-2 and TRBJ1-6; TRBD1 matches 7 bases. V dropped 8 bases and J dropped 6; count of bases not matched to a gene: 10. The CDR3 consists of 15 residues. Germline V lookup: CDR1 SGHTA, CDR2 FQGNSA. The CDR3 DNA reads as TGTGCCAGCGCCACCGACAGGGTGCCTAATTCACCCCTCCACTTT. It encodes CASATDRVPNSPLHF.

This chain links TRBV5-1 with TRBJ2-6, with D perhaps TRBD1 (5 bases). Germline V gene sequence: CDR1 SGHRS, CDR2 YFSETQ. Trimming removed 0 bases at V and 3 bases at J, with 13 bases between. The CDR3 extends over 17 amino acids. CDR3 DNA: TGCGCCAGCAGCTTGGAGCATCAGGGCGGTGGGGCCAACGTCCTGACTTTC. Amino acids: CASSLEHQGGGANVLTF.

The V call is TRBV9, the J call TRBJ2-2; D not resolved. The CDR3 has 14 amino acids. The germline V gene encodes CDR1 SGDLS and CDR2 YYNGEE. V was shortened by 2 bases and J by 3 bases, with 8 bases between the two germline ends. CDR3 nucleotide sequence: TGTGCCAGCAGCGTTAGAGCCGACACCGGGGAGCTGTTTTTT. Translated, it gives CASSVRADTGELFF.

This rearrangement joins TRBV2 to TRBJ1-5; D remains unclear. The ends were cut back, 6 bases at V and 3 bases at J, with 12 bases in the middle. CDR1 and CDR2 from the germline V gene are SNHLY and FYNNEI. The CDR3 totals 14 residues. CDR3 protein: CASSQGRHNQPQHF. The CDR3 DNA sequence: TGTGCCAGCAGCCAAGGACGGCACAATCAGCCCCAGCATTTT.

This chain links TRBV19 with TRBJ2-1; TRBD1 agrees at 10 bases. The CDR3 runs 13 residues. J was trimmed by 9 bases and V by 8 bases; bases with no gene match: 7. Per germline, CDR1 LNHDA and CDR2 SQIVND (reference sequence). The CDR3 loop reads CASADRGSTEQFF. The CDR3 region has the DNA TGTGCCAGTGCGGACAGGGGGTCTACTGAGCAGTTCTTC.

This chain joins TRBV18 and TRBJ1-5; D is unclear. The CDR3 totals 16 residues. The germline gives CDR1 KGHSH, CDR2 LQKENI. Between the trimmed V and J ends, which lost 3 bases and 1 base, there was a span of 13 bases. Here the CDR3 reads CASSPDGIGSNQPQHF. The CDR3 DNA follows: TGTGCCAGCTCACCCGACGGTATAGGAAGCAATCAGCCCCAGCATTTT.

V is TRBV9 and J is TRBJ1-2, with D maybe TRBD1 (6 bases). Germline V gene lookup returns CDR1 SGDLS and CDR2 YYNGEE. V lost 8 bases and J lost 6, with 17 bases in between. CDR3 length: 13 amino acids. The CDR3 DNA is TGTGCCAGTCAGACCGGGACATCGGATGGCTACACCTTC. Translated: CASQTGTSDGYTF.

The V and J genes are TRBV11-2 and TRBJ2-7; D unclear. This CDR3 region has 11 residues. Germline V gene lookup returns CDR1 SGHAT and CDR2 FQNNGV. Trimming shortened V by 2 bases and J by 6 bases, and 5 bases separated the two germline ends. The DNA of the CDR3 is TGTGCCAGCAGCTTAACCCGCGAGCAGTACTTC. Protein sequence: CASSLTREQYF.

This sequence joins TRBV9 and TRBJ1-4, with no clear D. V lost 4 bases, J lost 10 bases, and 8 bases lay in between. The CDR3 is 11 residues long. Germline CDR1 reads SGDLS; CDR2 reads YYNGEE. The DNA of the CDR3 is TGTGCCAGCAGCTCGCGAGGAAAACTGTTTTTT. The encoded protein is CASSSRGKLFF.

The genes are TRBV4-1 and TRBJ2-2, with a weak D call TRBD2 (6 bases). Germline values: CDR1 MGHRA, CDR2 YSYEKL. Trimming took 0 bases from V and 7 from J, leaving 12 bases between them. There are 15 residues in the CDR3. CDR3 protein: CASSQEGKGGGELFF. The DNA for the CDR3 is TGCGCCAGCAGCCAAGAGGGGAAGGGAGGCGGGGAGCTGTTTTTT.

The chain has TRBV7-9 and TRBJ2-3, with 7 nucleotides matching TRBD2. Trimming removed 4 bases from V and 5 bases from J; junction bases left unmatched: 12. Germline V gene data show CDR1 as SEHNR and CDR2 as FQNEAQ (reference sequence). The length of the CDR3 is 16 residues. CDR3 in DNA: TGTGCCAGCAGCTACTATCAGCGGGACGCAAGAGATACGCAGTATTTT. Amino acids: CASSYYQRDARDTQYF.

The gene calls are TRBV2 and TRBJ2-4, with D hard to call. The V end was cut by 7 bases, the J end by 2 bases, with 12 bases between. Germline CDR1 reads SNHLY; CDR2 reads FYNNEI. The CDR3 runs 14 residues. Here the CDR3 DNA reads TGTGCCAGCATCCGAACGGGCTCCAAAAACATTCAGTACTTC. Translating gives CASIRTGSKNIQYF.

Comments on this clone: Other nucleotide sequences in the sample specify the same CDR3. V and J are TRBV15 and TRBJ2-7; D is possibly TRBD1 or TRBD2 (5 bases each). Trimming removed 5 bases from V and 7 bases from J, with 12 bases in between. The CDR3 consists of 12 residues. CDR1 and CDR2 from the germline V gene are LNHNV and YYDKDF (reference sequence). The CDR3 DNA reads as TGTGCCACCAGCGAACCGGGACGAGAGCAGTACTTC. This gives the protein CATSEPGREQYF.

The chain uses TRBV15 and TRBJ1-5, with a weak D call TRBD1 (5 bases). Deletions cut 5 bases from V and 2 bases from J, with 10 bases between. Germline-derived CDR1 and CDR2 are LNHNV and YYDKDF (reference sequence). The CDR3 has 14 amino acids. This CDR3 reads CATSPMGGNQPQHF. Written as DNA, the CDR3 is TGTGCCACCAGCCCTATGGGGGGCAATCAGCCCCAGCATTTT.

V usage is TRBV28 and J usage is TRBJ2-1; 13 positions agree with TRBD2. Germline loops: CDR1 MDHEN, CDR2 SYDVKM. This CDR3 region has 18 residues. V gave up 5 bases and J gave up 8 bases; unmatched junction bases: 15. The CDR3, as DNA: TGTGCCAGCAGTCCGACAGGGGGGGGACTAGCGGGAAACGATGAGCAGTTCTTC. Its protein product is CASSPTGGGLAGNDEQFF.

The chain is built from TRBV6-5 and TRBJ2-7; unclear D gene. Per the germline V gene, CDR1 is MNHEY and CDR2 is SVGAGI. This CDR3 is built from 13 residues. Trimming removed 2 bases from V and 3 bases from J, with 8 bases in between. In DNA, the CDR3 is TGTGCCAGCAGTTACGAGCGCCGCTACGAGCAGTACTTC. This sequence encodes CASSYERRYEQYF.

The rearrangement joins TRBV7-3 to TRBJ1-3; no clear D. From germline, CDR1 is SGHTA and CDR2 FQGTGA. This CDR3 region has 13 residues. Trimming shortened V by 5 bases and J by 0 bases, and 5 bases separated the two germline ends. DNA of the CDR3: TGTGCCAGCAGCGGGGACTCTGGAAACACCATATATTTT. Translation: CASSGDSGNTIYF.

The rearrangement uses TRBV6-1 and TRBJ1-2, with 7 bases aligning to TRBD1. V dropped 5 bases and J dropped 4; count of bases not matched to a gene: 10. From germline, CDR1 is MNHNS and CDR2 SASEGT. There are 15 residues in the CDR3. CDR3 DNA: TGTGCCAGCAGTATTCGACAGGGCCCTACCTATGGCTACACCTTC. Translated: CASSIRQGPTYGYTF.

The chain links TRBV19 to TRBJ2-1; TRBD2 matches 8 bases. The germline V gene encodes CDR1 LNHDA and CDR2 SQIVND (reference sequence). The CDR3 runs to 15 residues. J gave up 7 bases and V 3 bases, and 8 bases lay outside the gene matches. The CDR3: CASSMGGRTQNEQFF. The CDR3 DNA sequence: TGTGCCAGTAGTATGGGCGGGAGGACCCAGAATGAGCAGTTCTTC. The complete variable domain, with remaining parts taken from reference TRBV19 and TRBJ2-1, reads DGGITQSPKYLFRKEGQNVTLSCEQNLNHDAMYWYRQDPGQGLRLIYYSQIVNDFQKGDIAEGYSVSREKKESFPLTVTSAQKNPTAFYLCASSMGGRTQNEQFFGPGTRLTVL.

The chain employs TRBV27 and TRBJ2-3; D gene uncertain. Germline CDR1 and CDR2: MNHEY and SMNVEV (reference sequence). The V end lost 4 bases, the J end lost 2 bases, and 10 bases lay between the germline ends. The CDR3 runs 14 residues. The CDR3 sequence: CASSWSALTDTQYF. The CDR3 DNA reads as TGTGCCAGCAGTTGGTCGGCCCTCACAGATACGCAGTATTTT.

The V gene is TRBV18, the J gene TRBJ2-7, with D possibly matching TRBD2 (6 bases). Trimming cost V 3 bases and J 2 bases, with 17 bases left between them. The CDR3 is made up of 16 amino acids. Germline CDR1 and CDR2: KGHSH and LQKENI. This CDR3 reads CASSPGGHLGTYEQYF. CDR3 sequence (DNA): TGTGCCAGCTCACCGGGAGGACACCTCGGAACCTACGAGCAGTACTTC.

The rearrangement links TRBV5-1 to TRBJ2-3; D not certain. This CDR3 has 15 residues. From germline, CDR1 is SGHRS and CDR2 YFSETQ. Between the trimmed V and J ends, which lost 5 bases and 0 bases, there was a span of 13 bases. The CDR3 spells CASRLDALSTDTQYF. The DNA of the CDR3 is TGCGCCAGCAGGCTTGATGCCTTAAGCACAGATACGCAGTATTTT.

The chain recombines TRBV5-6 with TRBJ1-4; tentative D call: TRBD1 (5 bases). Trimming took off 4 bases at V and 0 bases at J, with 13 bases between the two ends. Germline assignment: CDR1 SGHDT and CDR2 YYEEEE. This CDR3 is built from 16 residues. The CDR3 region has the DNA TGTGCCAGCAGCCTAGCCTGGACAACAACTAATGAAAAACTGTTTTTT. Translated, it gives CASSLAWTTTNEKLFF.

The V call is TRBV2, the J call TRBJ2-7, with unresolved D. The CDR3 totals 13 residues. The ends were cut back, 6 bases at V and 2 bases at J, with 11 bases in the middle. CDR1 SNHLY and CDR2 FYNNEI come from the germline V gene. The CDR3 nucleotides read TGTGCCAGCAGACTGCAAACTACCTACGAGCAGTACTTC. This codes for CASRLQTTYEQYF. The complete variable domain, with remaining parts taken from reference TRBV2 and TRBJ2-7, reads EPEVTQTPSHQVTQMGQEVILRCVPISNHLYFYWYRQILGQKVEFLVSFYNNEISEKSEIFDDQFSVERPDGSNFTLKIRSTKLEDSAMYFCASRLQTTYEQYFGPGTRLTVT.

The genes are TRBV6-1 and TRBJ2-1; D may be TRBD1 or TRBD2 (5 bases each). CDR1 and CDR2 (germline): MNHNS, SASEGT. Trimming stripped 2 bases from V and 12 bases from J, with 14 bases between. This CDR3 spans 13 amino acids. The CDR3 region is CASSEYEGYGQFF. CDR3 nucleotide sequence: TGTGCCAGCAGTGAATACGAGGGGTACGGGCAGTTCTTC.

In its sample, this clone was seen many times. The gene calls are TRBV7-9 and TRBJ2-7; D not certain. Germline assignment: CDR1 SEHNR and CDR2 FQNEAQ (reference sequence). Deletions cut 5 bases from V and 6 bases from J, with 20 bases between. The CDR3 has 15 amino acids. This CDR3 is CASSPVVGSTAEQYF. In DNA, the CDR3 is TGTGCCAGCAGCCCCGTCGTAGGGTCTACTGCCGAGCAGTACTTC.

The chain joins TRBV27 to TRBJ1-1; D not certain. This CDR3 is built from 13 residues. V lost 8 bases, J lost 3 bases, and 13 bases lay in between. CDR1 is MNHEY, CDR2 SMNVEV, per germline (reference sequence). CDR3 bases: TGTGCCAGCGGAATTAAGGACGACACTGAAGCTTTCTTT. It yields the protein CASGIKDDTEAFF.

This clone was seen just once. The chain employs TRBV7-3 and TRBJ2-1, with D unresolved. The V end was cut by 5 bases, the J end by 4 bases, with 15 bases between. In germline, CDR1 is SGHTA, CDR2 FQGTGA. This CDR3 has 15 residues. This CDR3 is CASSPSRSQYNEQFF. In nucleotides, the CDR3 is TGTGCCAGCAGCCCTTCCCGCAGTCAGTACAATGAGCAGTTCTTC. The variable domain in full, completed from reference TRBV7-3 and TRBJ2-1, reads GAGVSQTPSNKVTEKGKYVELRCDPISGHTALYWYRQSLGQGPEFLIYFQGTGAADDSGLPNDRFFAVRPEGSVSTLKIQRTERGDSAVYLCASSPSRSQYNEQFFGPGTRLTVL.

The V gene is TRBV19, the J gene TRBJ2-2, with D possibly matching TRBD2 (5 bases). The CDR3 runs 14 residues. Germline CDR1 reads LNHDA; CDR2 reads SQIVND (reference sequence). V was shortened by 3 bases and J by 6 bases, with 11 bases between the two germline ends. CDR3 sequence: CASSMRVSAGELFF. In DNA form, the CDR3 reads TGTGCCAGTAGTATGAGGGTATCGGCCGGGGAGCTGTTTTTT.

The rearrangement uses TRBV7-9 and TRBJ1-6, with a possible D match to TRBD1 (5 bases). Germline lookup yields CDR1 SEHNR and CDR2 FQNEAQ (reference sequence). The CDR3 sequence is 14 residues long. Trimming removed 5 bases at V and 7 bases at J, with 12 bases between. CDR3 sequence reads: CASSQRGGNSPLHF. CDR3 DNA sequence: TGTGCCAGCAGCCAGCGGGGGGGGAATTCACCCCTCCACTTT.